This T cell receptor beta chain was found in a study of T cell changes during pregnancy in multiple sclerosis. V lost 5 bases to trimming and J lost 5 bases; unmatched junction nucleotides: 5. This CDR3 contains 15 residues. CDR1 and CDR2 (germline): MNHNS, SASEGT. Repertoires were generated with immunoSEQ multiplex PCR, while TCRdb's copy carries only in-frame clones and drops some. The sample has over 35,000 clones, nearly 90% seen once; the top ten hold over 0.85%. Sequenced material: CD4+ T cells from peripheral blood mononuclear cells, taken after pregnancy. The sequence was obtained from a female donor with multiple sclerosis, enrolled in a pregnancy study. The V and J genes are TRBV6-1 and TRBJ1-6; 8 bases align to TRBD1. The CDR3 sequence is CASSPGQGHNSPLHF. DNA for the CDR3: TGTGCCAGCAGTCCCGGACAGGGCCATAATTCACCCCTCCACTTT.